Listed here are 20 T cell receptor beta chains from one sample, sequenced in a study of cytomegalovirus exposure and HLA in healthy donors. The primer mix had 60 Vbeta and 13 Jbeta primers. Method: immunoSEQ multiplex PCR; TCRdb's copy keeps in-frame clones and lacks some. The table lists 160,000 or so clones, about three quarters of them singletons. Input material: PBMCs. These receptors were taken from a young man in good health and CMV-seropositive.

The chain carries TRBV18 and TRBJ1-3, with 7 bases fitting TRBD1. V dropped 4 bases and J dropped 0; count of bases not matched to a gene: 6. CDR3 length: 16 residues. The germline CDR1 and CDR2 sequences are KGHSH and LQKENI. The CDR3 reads CASSLGTAVSGNTIYF. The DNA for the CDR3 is TGTGCCAGCTCACTGGGGACAGCCGTCTCTGGAAACACCATATATTTT.

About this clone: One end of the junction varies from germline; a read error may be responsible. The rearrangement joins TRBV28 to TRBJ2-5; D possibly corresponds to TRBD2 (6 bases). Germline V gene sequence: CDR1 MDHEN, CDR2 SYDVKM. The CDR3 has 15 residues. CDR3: CASSLTGGAQGTQYF. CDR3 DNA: TGTGCCAGCAGTTTAACCGGCGGGGCCCAAGGGACCCAGTACTTC.

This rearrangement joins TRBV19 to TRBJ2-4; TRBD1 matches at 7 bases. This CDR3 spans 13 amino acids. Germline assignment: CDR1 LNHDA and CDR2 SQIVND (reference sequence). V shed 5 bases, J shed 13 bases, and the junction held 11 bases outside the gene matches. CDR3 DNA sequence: TGTGCCAGTAGTGAGGGGGCGGCTTCGGGACAGTACTTC. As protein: CASSEGAASGQYF.

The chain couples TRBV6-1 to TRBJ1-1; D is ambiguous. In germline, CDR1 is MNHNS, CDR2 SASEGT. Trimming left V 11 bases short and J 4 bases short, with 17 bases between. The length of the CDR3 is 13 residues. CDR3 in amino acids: CAGSLHRGTEAFF. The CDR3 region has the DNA TGTGCCGGCTCTTTACACCGGGGCACTGAAGCTTTCTTT.

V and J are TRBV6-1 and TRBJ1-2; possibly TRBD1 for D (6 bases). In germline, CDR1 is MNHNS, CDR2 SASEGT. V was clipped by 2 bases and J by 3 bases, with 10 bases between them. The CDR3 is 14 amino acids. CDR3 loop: CASSERPGDYGYTF. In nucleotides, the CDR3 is TGTGCCAGCAGTGAAAGGCCAGGGGACTATGGCTACACCTTC.

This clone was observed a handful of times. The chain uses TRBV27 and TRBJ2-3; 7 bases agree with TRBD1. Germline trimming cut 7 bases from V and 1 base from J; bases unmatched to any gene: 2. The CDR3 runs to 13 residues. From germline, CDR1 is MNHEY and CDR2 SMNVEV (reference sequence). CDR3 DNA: TGTGCCAGCACTGACAGGGGCACAGATACGCAGTATTTT. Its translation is CASTDRGTDTQYF.

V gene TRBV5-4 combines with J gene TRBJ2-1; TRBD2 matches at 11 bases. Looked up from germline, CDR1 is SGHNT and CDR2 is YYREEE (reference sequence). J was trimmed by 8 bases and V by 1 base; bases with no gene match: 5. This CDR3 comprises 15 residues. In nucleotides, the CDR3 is TGTGCCAGCAGCTTGCTCGGGACTAGCGGATATGAGCAGTTCTTC. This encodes CASSLLGTSGYEQFF.

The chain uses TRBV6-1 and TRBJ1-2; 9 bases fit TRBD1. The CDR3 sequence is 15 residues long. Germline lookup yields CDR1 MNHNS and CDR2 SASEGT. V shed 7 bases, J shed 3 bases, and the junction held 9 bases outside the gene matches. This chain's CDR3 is CASTAGTGLDYGYTF. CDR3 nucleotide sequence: TGTGCCAGCACCGCCGGGACAGGGCTTGACTATGGCTACACCTTC.

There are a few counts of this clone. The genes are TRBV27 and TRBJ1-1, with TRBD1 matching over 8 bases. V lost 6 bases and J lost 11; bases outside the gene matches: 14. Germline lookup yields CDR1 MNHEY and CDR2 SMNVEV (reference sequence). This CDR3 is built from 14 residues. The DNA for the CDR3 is TGTGCCAGCAGGCAAGAGGGGACAGGTGGCCGGGCTTTCTTT. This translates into CASRQEGTGGRAFF.

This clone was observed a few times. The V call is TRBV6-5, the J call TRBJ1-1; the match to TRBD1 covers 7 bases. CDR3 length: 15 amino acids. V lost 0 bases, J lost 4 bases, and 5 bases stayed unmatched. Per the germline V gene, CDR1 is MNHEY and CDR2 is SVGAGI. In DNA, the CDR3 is TGTGCCAGCAGTTACTCCCCGACAGGGCCCACTGAAGCTTTCTTT. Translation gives CASSYSPTGPTEAFF.

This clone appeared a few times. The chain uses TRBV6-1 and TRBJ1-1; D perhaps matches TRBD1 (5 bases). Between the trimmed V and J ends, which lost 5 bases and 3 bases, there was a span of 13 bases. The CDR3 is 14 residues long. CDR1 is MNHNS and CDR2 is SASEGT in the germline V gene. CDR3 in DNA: TGTGCCAGCAGTTATACGGCGGGGGACACTGAAGCTTTCTTT. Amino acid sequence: CASSYTAGDTEAFF.

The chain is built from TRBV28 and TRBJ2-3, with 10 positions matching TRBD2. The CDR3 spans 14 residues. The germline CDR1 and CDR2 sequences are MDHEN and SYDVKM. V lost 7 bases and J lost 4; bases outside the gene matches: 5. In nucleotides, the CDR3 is TGTGCCAGCAACCTAGCGGGGGCCTCAGATACGCAGTATTTT. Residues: CASNLAGASDTQYF.

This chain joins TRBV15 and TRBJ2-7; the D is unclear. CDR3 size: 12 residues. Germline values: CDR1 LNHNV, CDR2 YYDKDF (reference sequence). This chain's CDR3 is CATSRAELRSSV. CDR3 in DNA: TGTGCCACCAGCAGAGCGGAACTTCGGAGCTCCGTC.

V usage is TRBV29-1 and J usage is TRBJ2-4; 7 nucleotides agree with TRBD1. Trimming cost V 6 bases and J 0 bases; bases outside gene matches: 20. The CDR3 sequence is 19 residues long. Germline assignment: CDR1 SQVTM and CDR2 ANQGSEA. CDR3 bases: TGCAGCGTCCTCACACCGACAGGGTCCGTACTACTAGCCAAAAACATTCAGTACTTC. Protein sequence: CSVLTPTGSVLLAKNIQYF.

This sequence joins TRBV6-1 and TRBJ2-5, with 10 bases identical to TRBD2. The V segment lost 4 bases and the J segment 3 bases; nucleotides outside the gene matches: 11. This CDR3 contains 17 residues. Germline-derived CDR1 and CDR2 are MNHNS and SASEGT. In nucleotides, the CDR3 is TGTGCCAGCAGTGCTAGCGGGAGACCCACCATCAAAGAGACCCAGTACTTC. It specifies CASSASGRPTIKETQYF.

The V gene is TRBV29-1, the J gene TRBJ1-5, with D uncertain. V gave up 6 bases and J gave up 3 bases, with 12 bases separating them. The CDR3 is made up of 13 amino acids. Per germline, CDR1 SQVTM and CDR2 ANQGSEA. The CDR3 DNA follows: TGCAGCGTCCTGGCCAGTACCAATCAGCCCCAGCATTTT. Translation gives CSVLASTNQPQHF.

CDR3 sequence reads: CASSPAEGGFSGYTF. In nucleotides, the CDR3 is TGTGCCAGCAGCCCCGCGGAGGGAGGATTTAGTGGCTACACCTTC. V gene TRBV5-6 combines with J gene TRBJ1-2; D gene uncertain. The CDR3 has 15 residues. V was pared by 4 bases and J by 7 bases, with 20 bases between. Germline V CDR1 and CDR2: SGHDT, YYEEEE.

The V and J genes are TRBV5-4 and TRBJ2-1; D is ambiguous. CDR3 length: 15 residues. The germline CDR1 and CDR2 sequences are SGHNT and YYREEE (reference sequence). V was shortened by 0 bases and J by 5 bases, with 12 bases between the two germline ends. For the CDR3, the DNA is TGTGCCAGCAGCTTGGTTGGGTCAGGCCACAATGAGCAGTTCTTC. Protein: CASSLVGSGHNEQFF.

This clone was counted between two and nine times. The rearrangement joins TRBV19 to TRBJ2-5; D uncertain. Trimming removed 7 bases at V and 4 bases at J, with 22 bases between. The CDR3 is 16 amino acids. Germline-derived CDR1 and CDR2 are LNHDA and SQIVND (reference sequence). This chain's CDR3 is CASTPVFSRVGETQYF. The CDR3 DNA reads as TGTGCCAGTACCCCGGTTTTCAGCCGGGTGGGAGAGACCCAGTACTTC. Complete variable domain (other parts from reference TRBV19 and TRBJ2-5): DGGITQSPKYLFRKEGQNVTLSCEQNLNHDAMYWYRQDPGQGLRLIYYSQIVNDFQKGDIAEGYSVSREKKESFPLTVTSAQKNPTAFYLCASTPVFSRVGETQYFGPGTRLLVL.

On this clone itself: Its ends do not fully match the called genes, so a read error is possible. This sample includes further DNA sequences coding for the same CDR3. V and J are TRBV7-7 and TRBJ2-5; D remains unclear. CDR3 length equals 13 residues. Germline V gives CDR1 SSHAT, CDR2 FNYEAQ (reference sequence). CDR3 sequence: CASSLAQKETQYF. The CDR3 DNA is TGTGCTAGCAGCTTAGCCCAAAAAGAGACCCAGTACTTC.